A selection of T cell receptor beta chains follows, all from one sample in a study of CD8+CD57+ T cells in acquired aplastic anemia. Each CDR3 protein gets one entry after TCRdb re-called the reads with MiXCR. The sample gives fewer than 200,000 distinct CDR3 sequences, less than 50% of which show up once; about an eighth is in the top ten. The sequenced material came from sorted CD4+, CD8+, or CD8+CD57+ T cells (not recorded which) from PBMCs. Receptors were obtained from a human donor with aplastic anemia. Both conserved end residues are part of each CDR3. A D gene is named only where the DNA matches it firmly. Rows give clone size only sometimes, using once, few, many, or a class for an expanded clone.

j_gene: TRBJ2-7; v_gene: TRBV4-1; len: 14; abundance: many; d_gene: NA; CDR3nt: TGCGCCAGCAGCCAAGACACTGGACGTTTGGAGCAGTACTTC; CDR3aa: CASSQDTGRLEQYF
j_gene: TRBJ2-7; v_gene: TRBV4-1; len: 16; abundance: NA; d_gene: TRBD2; CDR3nt: TGCGCCAGCAGCCGGGGACTAGCGGGAGTTTCCTACGAGCAGTACTTC; CDR3aa: CASSRGLAGVSYEQYF
j_gene: TRBJ2-7; v_gene: TRBV6-1; len: 13; abundance: many; d_gene: TRBD2; CDR3nt: TGTGCCAGCAGTGTTCTAGCGGGGTACGAGCAGTACTTC; CDR3aa: CASSVLAGYEQYF
j_gene: TRBJ2-5; v_gene: TRBV24-1; len: 16; abundance: few; d_gene: NA; CDR3nt: TGTGCCACCAGTGGCCGGGACTTTACTCTTCAAGAGACCCAGTACTTC; CDR3aa: CATSGRDFTLQETQYF
j_gene: TRBJ2-1; v_gene: TRBV10-3; len: 16; abundance: NA; d_gene: TRBD2; CDR3nt: TGTGCCATCAGTGAGTCGACAGCGGGGGTCTACAATGAGCAGTTCTTC; CDR3aa: CAISESTAGVYNEQFF
j_gene: TRBJ1-1; v_gene: TRBV25-1; len: 12; abundance: many; d_gene: NA; CDR3nt: TGTGCCAGCGGGGAGAGGACAGCCCTAGCTTTCTTT; CDR3aa: CASGERTALAFF
j_gene: TRBJ1-6; v_gene: TRBV19; len: 15; abundance: NA; d_gene: TRBD1; CDR3nt: TGTGCCAGTAGTTTCGGACAGGAGCCAAATTCACCCCTCCACTTT; CDR3aa: CASSFGQEPNSPLHF
j_gene: TRBJ1-3; v_gene: TRBV7-6; len: 15; abundance: NA; d_gene: NA; CDR3nt: TGTGCCAGCAGCTTAGAGGCAGACTCTGGAAACACCATATATTTT; CDR3aa: CASSLEADSGNTIYF
j_gene: TRBJ2-7; v_gene: TRBV9; len: 14; abundance: NA; d_gene: TRBD2; CDR3nt: TGTGCCAGCAGCGTAGGAGCGGGACGAGGGAAGCAGTACTTC; CDR3aa: CASSVGAGRGKQYF
j_gene: TRBJ2-5; v_gene: TRBV20-1; len: 16; abundance: once; d_gene: TRBD2; CDR3nt: TGCAGTGCTAGAGATCCGGGTAGCGGGGTACAAGAGACCCAGTACTTC; CDR3aa: CSARDPGSGVQETQYF
j_gene: TRBJ1-5; v_gene: TRBV20-1; len: 11; abundance: NA; d_gene: NA; CDR3nt: TGCAGTGCTACTCTATCTCAGCCCCAGCATTTT; CDR3aa: CSATLSQPQHF
j_gene: TRBJ2-7; v_gene: TRBV15; len: 15; abundance: NA; d_gene: NA; CDR3nt: TGTGCCACCAGCAGAGATTTTGGGGTTTCCTACGAGCAGTACTTC; CDR3aa: CATSRDFGVSYEQYF
j_gene: TRBJ2-7; v_gene: TRBV5-4; len: 17; abundance: many; d_gene: TRBD2; CDR3nt: TGTGCCAGCAGCGCCCCACCTGGCGGGGGGGCCGCCTACGAGCAGTACTTC; CDR3aa: CASSAPPGGGAAYEQYF